This T cell receptor (beta chain) appears in the sequencing data of a study of blood T cells in healthy people across ages. Study results and limitations: Naive T cell percentage by flow cytometry tracked strongly with beta diversity. Changes seen in expanded clonotypes were possibly confounded by donor CMV status left unknown. Per million T cells, the diversity of TCR beta decreased roughly linearly as age advanced. Long-lived and aged donors differed, with more naive CD4+ cells and higher diversity in the long-lived.

This clonotype was found a few times. Its antigen is as yet unknown. V gave up 3 bases and J gave up 0 bases, with 12 bases separating them. The CDR3 loop spans 16 amino acids. PCR was performed a second time for 7 to 11 cycles using a sample-barcoded 5' primer and a J-beta primer mix. TCRdb analysed the 5' RACE reads with MiXCR anew, one entry per CDR3 protein. The sample yields 1.5 million to 1.8 million distinct CDR3 sequences, roughly 43% seen once. The chain is built from TRBV12-3 or TRBV12-4 and TRBJ1-5, with D uncertain. What was sequenced was blood. The source of this sequence is a woman in her late teens or twenties in good health. CDR3 protein: CASSFTIGISNQPQHF. The CDR3 nucleotides are TGTGCCAGCAGTTTTACTATAGGTATTAGCAATCAGCCCCAGCATTTT.